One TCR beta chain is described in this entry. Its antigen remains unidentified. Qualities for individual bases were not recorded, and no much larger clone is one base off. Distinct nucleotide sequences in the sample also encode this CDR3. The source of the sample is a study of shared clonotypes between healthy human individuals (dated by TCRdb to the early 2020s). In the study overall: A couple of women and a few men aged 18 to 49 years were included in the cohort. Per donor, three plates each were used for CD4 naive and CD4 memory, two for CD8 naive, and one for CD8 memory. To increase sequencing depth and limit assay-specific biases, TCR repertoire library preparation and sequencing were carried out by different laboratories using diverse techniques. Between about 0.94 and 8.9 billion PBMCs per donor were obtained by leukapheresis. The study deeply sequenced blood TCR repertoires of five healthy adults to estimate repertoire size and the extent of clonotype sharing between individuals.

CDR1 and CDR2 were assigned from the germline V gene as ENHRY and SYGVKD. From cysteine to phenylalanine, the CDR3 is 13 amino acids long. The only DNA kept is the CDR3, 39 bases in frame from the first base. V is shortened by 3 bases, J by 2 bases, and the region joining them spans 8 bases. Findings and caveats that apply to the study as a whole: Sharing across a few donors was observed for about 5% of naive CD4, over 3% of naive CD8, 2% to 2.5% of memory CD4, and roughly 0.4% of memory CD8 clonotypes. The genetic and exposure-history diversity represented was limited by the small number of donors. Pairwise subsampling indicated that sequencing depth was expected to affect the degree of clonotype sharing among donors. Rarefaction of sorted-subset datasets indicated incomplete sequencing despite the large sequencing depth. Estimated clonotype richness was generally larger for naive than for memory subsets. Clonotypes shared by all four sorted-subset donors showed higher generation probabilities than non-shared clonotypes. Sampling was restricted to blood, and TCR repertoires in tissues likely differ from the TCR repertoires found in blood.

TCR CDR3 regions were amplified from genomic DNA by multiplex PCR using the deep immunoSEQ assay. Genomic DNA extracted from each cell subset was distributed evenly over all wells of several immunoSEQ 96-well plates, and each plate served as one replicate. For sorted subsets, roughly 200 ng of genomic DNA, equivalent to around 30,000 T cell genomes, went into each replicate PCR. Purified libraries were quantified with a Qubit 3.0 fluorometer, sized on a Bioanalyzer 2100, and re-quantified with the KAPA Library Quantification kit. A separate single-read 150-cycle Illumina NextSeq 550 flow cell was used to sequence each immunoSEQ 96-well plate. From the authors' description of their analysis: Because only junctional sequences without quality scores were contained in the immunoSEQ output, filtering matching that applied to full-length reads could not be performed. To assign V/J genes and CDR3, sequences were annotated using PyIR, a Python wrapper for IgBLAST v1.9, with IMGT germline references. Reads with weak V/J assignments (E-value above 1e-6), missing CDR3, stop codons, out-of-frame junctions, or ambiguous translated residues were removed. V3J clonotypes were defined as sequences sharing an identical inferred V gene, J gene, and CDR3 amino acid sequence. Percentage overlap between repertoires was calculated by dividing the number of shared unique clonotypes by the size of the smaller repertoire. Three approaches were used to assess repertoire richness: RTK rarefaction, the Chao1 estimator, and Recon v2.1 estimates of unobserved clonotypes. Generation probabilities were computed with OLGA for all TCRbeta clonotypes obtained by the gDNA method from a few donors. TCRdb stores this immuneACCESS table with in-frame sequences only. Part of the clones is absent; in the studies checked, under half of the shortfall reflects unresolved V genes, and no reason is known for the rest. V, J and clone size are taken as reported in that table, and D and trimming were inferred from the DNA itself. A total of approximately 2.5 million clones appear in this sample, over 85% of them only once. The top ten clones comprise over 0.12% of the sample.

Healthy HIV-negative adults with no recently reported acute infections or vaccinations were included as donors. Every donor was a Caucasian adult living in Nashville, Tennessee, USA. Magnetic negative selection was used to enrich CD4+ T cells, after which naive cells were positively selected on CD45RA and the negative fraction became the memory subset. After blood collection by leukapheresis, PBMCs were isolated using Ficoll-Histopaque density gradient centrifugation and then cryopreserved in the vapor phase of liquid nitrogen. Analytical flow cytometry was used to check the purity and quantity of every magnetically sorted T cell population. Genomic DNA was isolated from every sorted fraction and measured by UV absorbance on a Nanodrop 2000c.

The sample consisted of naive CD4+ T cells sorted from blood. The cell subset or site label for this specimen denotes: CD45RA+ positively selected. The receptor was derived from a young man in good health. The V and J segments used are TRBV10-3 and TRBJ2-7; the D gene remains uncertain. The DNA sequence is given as TGTGCCATCAGTGAAGGTCCGACCTACGAGCAGTACTTC. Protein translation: CAISEGPTYEQYF.